The present entry profiles one T cell receptor (beta chain) with its context. The antigen is not known. RNA transcripts served as the template for amplifying TCR beta CDR3 regions. HTBI primers were used for first-round RT-PCR of the TCR CDR3. Each CDR3 protein is one row after TCRdb ran MiXCR on the multiplex PCR reads. The table records about 740,000 distinct CDR3 sequences, 12% to 15% of them present only once. This sample is drawn from a study of T cells in Graves' hyperthyroidism and ophthalmopathy. Study-wide results and limits: In blood, most of the thyroid clonotypes expanded above 0.001 were also present.

V gave up 8 bases and J gave up 1 base; unmatched junction bases: 12. Germline CDR1 is SGHDT and CDR2 is YYEEEE. This CDR3 is 16 amino acids long. Lactation, pregnancy, other autoimmune disease or uncontrolled infection led to exclusion of patients. J is TRBJ2-1 and V is TRBV5-6; TRBD1 agrees at 7 bases. The receptor's source is a young woman with Graves' hyperthyroidism. What was sequenced was blood. The CDR3, as DNA: TGTGCCAGTAGTATATGGGGACAGTTATCCTACAATGAGCAGTTCTTC. Its translation: CASSIWGQLSYNEQFF.